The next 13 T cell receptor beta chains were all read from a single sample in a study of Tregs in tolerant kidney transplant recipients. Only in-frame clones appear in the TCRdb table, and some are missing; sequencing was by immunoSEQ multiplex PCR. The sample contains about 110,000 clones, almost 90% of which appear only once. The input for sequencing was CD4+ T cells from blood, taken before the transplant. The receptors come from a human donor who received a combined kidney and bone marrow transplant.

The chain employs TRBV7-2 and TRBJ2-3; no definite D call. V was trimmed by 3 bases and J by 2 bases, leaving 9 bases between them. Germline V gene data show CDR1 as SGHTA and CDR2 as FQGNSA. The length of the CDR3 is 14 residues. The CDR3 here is CASSFRDNTDTQYF. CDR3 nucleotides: TGTGCCAGCAGCTTCCGTGACAACACAGATACGCAGTATTTT.

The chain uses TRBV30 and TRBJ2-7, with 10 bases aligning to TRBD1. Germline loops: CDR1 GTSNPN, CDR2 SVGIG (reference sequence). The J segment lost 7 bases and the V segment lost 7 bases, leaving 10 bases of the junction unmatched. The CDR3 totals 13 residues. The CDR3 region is CASAGQGKGEQYF. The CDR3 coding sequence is TGTGCCTCCGCGGGACAGGGGAAAGGGGAGCAGTACTTC.

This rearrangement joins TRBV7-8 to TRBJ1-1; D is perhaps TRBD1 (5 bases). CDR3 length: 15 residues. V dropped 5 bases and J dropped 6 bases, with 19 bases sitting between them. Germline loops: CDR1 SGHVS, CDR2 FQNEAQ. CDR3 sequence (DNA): TGTGCCAGCAGCGATTCGCGCGGGGGGATCGCTGAAGCTTTCTTT. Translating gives CASSDSRGGIAEAFF.

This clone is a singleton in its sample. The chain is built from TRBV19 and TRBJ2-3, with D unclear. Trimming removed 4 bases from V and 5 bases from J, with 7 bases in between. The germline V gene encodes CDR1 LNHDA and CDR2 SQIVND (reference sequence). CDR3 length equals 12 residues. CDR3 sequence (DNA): TGTGCCAGTAGTAGTTTTAGAGATACGCAGTATTTT. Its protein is CASSSFRDTQYF.

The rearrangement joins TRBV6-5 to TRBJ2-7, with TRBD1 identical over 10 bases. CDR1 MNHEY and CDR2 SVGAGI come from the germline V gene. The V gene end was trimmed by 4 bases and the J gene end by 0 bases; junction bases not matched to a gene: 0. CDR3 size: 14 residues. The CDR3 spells CASSWDRGSYEQYF. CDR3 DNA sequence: TGTGCCAGCAGTTGGGACAGGGGCTCCTACGAGCAGTACTTC.

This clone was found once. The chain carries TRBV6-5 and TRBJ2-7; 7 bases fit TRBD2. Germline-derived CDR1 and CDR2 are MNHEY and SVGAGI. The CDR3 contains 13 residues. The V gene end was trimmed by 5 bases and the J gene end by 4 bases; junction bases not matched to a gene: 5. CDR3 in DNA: TGTGCCAGCAGTGTAGCGGGCCCATACGAGCAGTACTTC. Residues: CASSVAGPYEQYF.

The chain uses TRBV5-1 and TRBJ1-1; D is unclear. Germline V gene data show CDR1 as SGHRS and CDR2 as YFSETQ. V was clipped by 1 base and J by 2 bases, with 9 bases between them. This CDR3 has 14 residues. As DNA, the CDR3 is TGCGCCAGCAGCTTGTTTCGGGGTAACACTGAAGCTTTCTTT. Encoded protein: CASSLFRGNTEAFF.

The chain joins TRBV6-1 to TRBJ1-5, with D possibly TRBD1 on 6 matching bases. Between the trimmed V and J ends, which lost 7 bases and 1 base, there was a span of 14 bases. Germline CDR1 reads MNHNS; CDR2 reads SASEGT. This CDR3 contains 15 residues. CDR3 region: CASTISGASNQPQHF. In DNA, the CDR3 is TGTGCCAGCACCATATCAGGGGCGAGCAATCAGCCCCAGCATTTT.

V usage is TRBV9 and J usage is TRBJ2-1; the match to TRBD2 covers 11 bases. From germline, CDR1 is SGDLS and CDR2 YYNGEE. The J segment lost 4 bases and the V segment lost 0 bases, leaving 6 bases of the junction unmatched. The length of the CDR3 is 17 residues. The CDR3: CASSVGLAGGGYNEQFF. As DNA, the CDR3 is TGTGCCAGCAGCGTAGGGCTAGCGGGAGGTGGGTACAATGAGCAGTTCTTC.

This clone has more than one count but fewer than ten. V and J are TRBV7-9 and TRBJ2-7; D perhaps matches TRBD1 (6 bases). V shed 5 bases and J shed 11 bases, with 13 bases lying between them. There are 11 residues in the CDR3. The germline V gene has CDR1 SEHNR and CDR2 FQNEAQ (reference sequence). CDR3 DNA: TGTGCCAGCAGCGACACAGGGATGAAGTACTTC. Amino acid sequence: CASSDTGMKYF.

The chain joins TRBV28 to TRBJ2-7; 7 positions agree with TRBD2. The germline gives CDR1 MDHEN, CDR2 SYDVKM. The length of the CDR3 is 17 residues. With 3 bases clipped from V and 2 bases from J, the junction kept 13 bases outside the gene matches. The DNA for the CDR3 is TGTGCCAGCAGTTTTTCTACTAGCGACAAGCCTACCTACGAGCAGTACTTC. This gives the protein CASSFSTSDKPTYEQYF.

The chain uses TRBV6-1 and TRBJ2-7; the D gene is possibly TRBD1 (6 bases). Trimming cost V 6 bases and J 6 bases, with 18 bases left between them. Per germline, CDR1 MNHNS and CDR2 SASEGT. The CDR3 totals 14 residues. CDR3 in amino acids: CASRDSQGRGEQYF. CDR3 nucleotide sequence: TGTGCCAGCAGGGACTCACAGGGTAGGGGCGAGCAGTACTTC.

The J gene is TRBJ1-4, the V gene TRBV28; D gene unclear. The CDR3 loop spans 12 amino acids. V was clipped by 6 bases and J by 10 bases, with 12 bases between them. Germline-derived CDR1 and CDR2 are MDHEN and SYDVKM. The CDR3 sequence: CASSPSRGKLFF. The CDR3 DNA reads TGTGCCAGCAGCCCCTCAAGAGGAAAACTGTTTTTT.